This T cell receptor (beta chain) was identified during a study of early T cells in non-severe SARS-CoV-2 infection. Trimming left V 6 bases short and J 2 bases short, with 15 bases between. CDR3 length: 15 residues. CDR1 and CDR2 from the germline V gene are SGHRS and YFSETQ. This clonotype was picked up many times. TCRdb reprocessed the 5' RACE reads with MiXCR, giving one entry per CDR3 protein. The sample records 20,000 to 25,000 distinct CDR3 sequences, 5% being singletons. The TCR originated in an adult who was a healthcare worker with PCR-confirmed SARS-CoV-2 infection or an uninfected control (not recorded which). V gene TRBV5-1 combines with J gene TRBJ1-3, with a possible D match to TRBD1 (5 bases). Sequenced input: whole blood. The CDR3 here is CASTRDPATGNTIYF. CDR3 sequence (DNA): TGCGCCAGCACCCGGGACCCCGCCACTGGAAACACCATATATTTT.